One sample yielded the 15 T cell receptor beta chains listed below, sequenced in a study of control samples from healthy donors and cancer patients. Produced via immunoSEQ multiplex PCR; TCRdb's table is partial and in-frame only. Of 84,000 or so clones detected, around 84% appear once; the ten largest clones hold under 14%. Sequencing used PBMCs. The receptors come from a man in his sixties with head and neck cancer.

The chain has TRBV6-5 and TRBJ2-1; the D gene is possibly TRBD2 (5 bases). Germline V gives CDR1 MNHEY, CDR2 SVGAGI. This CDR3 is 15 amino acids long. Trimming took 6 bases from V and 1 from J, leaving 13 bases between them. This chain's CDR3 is CASRLERWSYNEQFF. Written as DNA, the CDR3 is TGTGCCAGCAGGTTGGAGCGGTGGTCCTACAATGAGCAGTTCTTC.

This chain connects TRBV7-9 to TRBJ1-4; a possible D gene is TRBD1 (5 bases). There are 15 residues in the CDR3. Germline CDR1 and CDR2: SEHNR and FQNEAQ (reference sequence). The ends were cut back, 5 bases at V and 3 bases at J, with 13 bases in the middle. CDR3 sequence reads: CASSRSLGPNEKLFF. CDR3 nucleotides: TGTGCCAGCAGCCGCTCTCTGGGACCTAATGAAAAACTGTTTTTT.

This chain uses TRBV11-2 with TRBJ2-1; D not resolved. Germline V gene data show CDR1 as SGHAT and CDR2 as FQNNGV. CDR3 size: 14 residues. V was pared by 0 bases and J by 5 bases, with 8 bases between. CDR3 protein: CASSLDRPNNEQFF. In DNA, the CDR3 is TGTGCCAGCAGCTTAGACAGGCCAAACAATGAGCAGTTCTTC.

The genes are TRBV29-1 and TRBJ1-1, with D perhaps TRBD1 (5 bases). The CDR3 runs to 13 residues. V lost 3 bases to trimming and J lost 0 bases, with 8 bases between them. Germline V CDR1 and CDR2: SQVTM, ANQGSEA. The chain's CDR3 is CSVDNRLNTEAFF. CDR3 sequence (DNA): TGCAGCGTTGATAACAGGTTGAACACTGAAGCTTTCTTT.

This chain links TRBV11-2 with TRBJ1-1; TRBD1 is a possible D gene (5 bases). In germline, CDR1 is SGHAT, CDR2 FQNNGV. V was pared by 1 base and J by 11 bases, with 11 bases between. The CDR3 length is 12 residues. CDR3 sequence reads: CASSLGGTGAFF. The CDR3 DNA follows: TGTGCCAGCAGCTTAGGAGGGACCGGGGCTTTCTTT.

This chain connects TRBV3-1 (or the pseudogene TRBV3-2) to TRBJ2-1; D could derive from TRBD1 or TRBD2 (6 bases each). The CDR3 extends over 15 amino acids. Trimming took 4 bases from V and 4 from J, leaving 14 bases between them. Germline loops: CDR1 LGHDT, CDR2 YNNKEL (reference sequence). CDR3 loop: CASSLGGGGYNEQFF. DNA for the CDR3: TGTGCCAGCAGCCTCGGCGGAGGGGGGTACAATGAGCAGTTCTTC.

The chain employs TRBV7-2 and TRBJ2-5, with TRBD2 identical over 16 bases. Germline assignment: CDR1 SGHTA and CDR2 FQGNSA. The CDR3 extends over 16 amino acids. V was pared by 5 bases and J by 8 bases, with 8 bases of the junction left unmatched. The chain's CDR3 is CASSRQGTSGRGTQYF. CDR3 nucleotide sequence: TGTGCCAGCAGCCGGCAAGGGACTAGCGGGAGGGGAACCCAGTACTTC.

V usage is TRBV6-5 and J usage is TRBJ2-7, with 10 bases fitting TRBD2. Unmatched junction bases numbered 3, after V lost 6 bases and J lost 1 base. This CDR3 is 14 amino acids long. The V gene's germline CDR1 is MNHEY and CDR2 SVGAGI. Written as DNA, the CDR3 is TGTGCCAGCAGCCTAGCGGGGGCGTCCTACGAGCAGTACTTC. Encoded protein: CASSLAGASYEQYF.

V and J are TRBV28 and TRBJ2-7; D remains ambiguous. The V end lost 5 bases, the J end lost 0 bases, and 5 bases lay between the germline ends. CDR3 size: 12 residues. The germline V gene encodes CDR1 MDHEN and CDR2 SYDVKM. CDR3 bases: TGTGCCAGCAGTGGCGGCTCCTACGAGCAGTACTTC. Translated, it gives CASSGGSYEQYF.

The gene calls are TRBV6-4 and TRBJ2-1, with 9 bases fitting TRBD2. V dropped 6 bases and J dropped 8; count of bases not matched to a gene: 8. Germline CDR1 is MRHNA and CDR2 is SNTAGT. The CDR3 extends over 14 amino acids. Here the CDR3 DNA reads TGTGCCAGCAGACCGACTAGCGGCGGGTATGAGCAGTTCTTC. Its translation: CASRPTSGGYEQFF.

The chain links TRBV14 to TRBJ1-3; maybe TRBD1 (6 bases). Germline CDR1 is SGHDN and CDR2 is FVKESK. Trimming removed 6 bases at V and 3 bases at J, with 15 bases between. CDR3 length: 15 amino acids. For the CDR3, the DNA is TGTGCCAGCAGTCGTACACAGGGAGGTGGAAACACCATATATTTT. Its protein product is CASSRTQGGGNTIYF.

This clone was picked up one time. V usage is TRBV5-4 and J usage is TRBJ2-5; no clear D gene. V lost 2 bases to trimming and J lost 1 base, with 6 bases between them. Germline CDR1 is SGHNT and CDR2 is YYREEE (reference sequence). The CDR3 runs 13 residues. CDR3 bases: TGTGCCAGCAGCTTCTCTTCCCAAGAGACCCAGTACTTC. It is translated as CASSFSSQETQYF. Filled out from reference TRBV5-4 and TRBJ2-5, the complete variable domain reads ETGVTQSPTHLIKTRGQQVTLRCSSQSGHNTVSWYQQALGQGPQFIFQYYREEENGRGNFPPRFSGLQFPNYSSELNVNALELDDSALYLCASSFSSQETQYFGPGTRLLVL.

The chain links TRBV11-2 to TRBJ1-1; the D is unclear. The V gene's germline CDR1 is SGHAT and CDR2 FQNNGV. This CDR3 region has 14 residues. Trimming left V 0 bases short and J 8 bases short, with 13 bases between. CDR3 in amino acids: CASSLDIPTGEAFF. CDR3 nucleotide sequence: TGTGCCAGCAGCTTAGATATCCCCACGGGCGAAGCTTTCTTT. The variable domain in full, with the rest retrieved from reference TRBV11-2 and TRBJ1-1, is EAGVAQSPRYKIIEKRQSVAFWCNPISGHATLYWYQQILGQGPKLLIQFQNNGVVDDSQLPKDRFSAERLKGVDSTLKIQPAKLEDSAVYLCASSLDIPTGEAFFGQGTRLTVV.

The CDR3 is CASRTGGAYTEAFF. CDR3 nucleotide sequence: TGTGCCAGCAGGACAGGGGGCGCGTACACTGAAGCTTTCTTT. The V gene is TRBV27, the J gene TRBJ1-1; TRBD1 matches at 10 bases. From germline, CDR1 is MNHEY and CDR2 SMNVEV (reference sequence). V was pared by 6 bases and J by 3 bases, with 4 bases of the junction left unmatched. The CDR3 has 14 amino acids.

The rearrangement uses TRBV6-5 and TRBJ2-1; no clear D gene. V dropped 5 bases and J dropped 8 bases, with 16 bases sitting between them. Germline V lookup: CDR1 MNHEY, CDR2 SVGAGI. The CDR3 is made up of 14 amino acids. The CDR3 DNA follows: TGTGCCAGCAGTCCACAAGGGCTGCGGCATGAGCAGTTCTTC. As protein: CASSPQGLRHEQFF.